A selection of T cell receptor beta chains follows, all from one sample in a study of blood T cell repertoires in COVID-19. The repertoire was sequenced with immunoSEQ multiplex PCR; TCRdb's copy has only in-frame clones and lacks some. This sample has some 120,000 clones; 84% occur once, and the top ten carry roughly an eighth. The material sequenced was peripheral blood. The source is a woman younger than 45 who had recovered from COVID-19. Each CDR3 is given without its conserved first and last residue.

TRBJ2-7 13 TRBV27 ASSLTGQRGYEQY
TRBJ1-2 14 TRBV6-5 ASSSHSWKGPSGYT
TRBJ2-7 12 TRBV6-5 ASSTGDSSYEQY
TRBJ2-7 12 TRBV5-6 ASSFWDRDNEQY
TRBJ2-7 17 TRBV3-1/TRBV3-2 ASSHFGTGSNGVSYEQY
TRBJ1-2 12 TRBV6-5 ASSTGTAYYGYT
TRBJ1-2 12 TRBV2 ASSLDRGNYGYT
TRBJ1-5 13 TRBV18 ASSSDRGRNQPQH
TRBJ2-7 14 TRBV19 ASSTLLAGGRGEQY
TRBJ2-3 13 TRBV2 ASGGDRVGTDTQY
TRBJ1-1 14 TRBV15 ATSRVIYRENTEAF
TRBJ1-6 10 TRBV19 ASSPGNSPLH
TRBJ1-4 13 TRBV12-5 ASGLVGSVGEKLF
TRBJ2-3 14 TRBV28 ASSLQGRWVSDTQY
TRBJ1-2 14 TRBV4-1 ASSQVPGQGWDGYT
TRBJ2-1 13 TRBV11-3 ASSLETSGSNEQF
TRBJ1-2 11 TRBV29-1 SVGPGADYGYT
TRBJ2-5 17 TRBV5-1 ASSLGRSARRLRQETQY
TRBJ1-1 11 TRBV5-6 ASSPGPGTEAF
TRBJ2-3 14 TRBV27 ASSSWTSLSTDTQY
TRBJ2-2 12 TRBV25-1 ASSESADTGELF
TRBJ2-3 11 TRBV27 ASRLAGTDTQY
TRBJ2-5 13 TRBV9 ASSVVGQGAETQY
TRBJ2-2 14 TRBV2 ASSEAGQGGTGELF
TRBJ2-5 10 TRBV12-3/TRBV12-4 ASSYRDGTQY
TRBJ2-7 13 TRBV7-2 ASSLGPSRNYEQY
TRBJ2-1 17 TRBV19 ASSTRTSGTWSSYNEQF
TRBJ1-2 11 TRBV18 ASSLQGANGYT
TRBJ1-1 12 TRBV13 ASSLPGGNTEAF
TRBJ1-2 11 TRBV29-1 SATTASSDGYT
TRBJ2-7 14 TRBV6-6 ASSPRVGRGFYEQY
TRBJ2-1 11 TRBV27 ASSPFGDNEQF
TRBJ2-1 13 TRBV5-6 ASRRGGAGHNEQF
TRBJ1-1 11 TRBV29-1 SVERALNTEAF
TRBJ1-5 10 TRBV5-5 ASSLGDQPQH
TRBJ2-7 14 TRBV19 ASSRLGAGASYEQY
TRBJ1-2 12 TRBV7-9 ASSFTGQNYGYT
TRBJ2-3 16 TRBV7-2 ASSLARGGLTGTDTQY
TRBJ2-1 14 TRBV13 ASSSELAGGNNEQF
TRBJ1-2 17 TRBV12-5 ASGLLPRTGKRADYGYT
TRBJ1-5 12 TRBV23-1 ASSQGQENQPQH
TRBJ2-7 14 TRBV6-1 ASSVDPQGYSYEQY
TRBJ2-1 13 TRBV2 ASSVFGTQYNEQF
TRBJ1-1 12 TRBV19 ASSIPRANTEAF
TRBJ1-4 14 TRBV19 ASSIDYPGQLEKLF
TRBJ1-1 12 TRBV19 ASSPWDSNTEAF
TRBJ2-3 13 TRBV7-3 ASSFGGGPADTQY
TRBJ1-2 17 TRBV12-5 ASGRDLKAGTGDFYGYT
TRBJ2-2 15 TRBV9 ASSVYSPGGNTGELF
TRBJ2-1 11 TRBV5-6 ASSRTGASEQF
TRBJ1-5 14 TRBV4-1 ASSQTEVASNQPQH
TRBJ1-1 9 TRBV12-3/TRBV12-4 ATRRGTEAF
TRBJ1-1 10 TRBV29-1 SVSQGWAEAF
TRBJ1-1 9 TRBV20-1 SADRNTEAF
TRBJ2-2 13 TRBV29-1 SVPGTRDTPGELF
TRBJ1-2 11 TRBV28 ASIRGQGFGYT
TRBJ2-3 13 TRBV6-6 ASSFRDRVTDTQY
TRBJ2-1 14 TRBV19 ASNSIGAGGANEQF